This TCR beta chain was documented in a study of regulatory T cells in long-lasting Graves disease. The overall study: Over 5 years of antithyroid drugs with positive TSH receptor antibodies was taken to mean persistent Graves' disease.

Time point: persistent/refractory GD, antithyroid drugs over 5 years with positive TRAb. RNA isolated from PBMCs was used to make the TCR library. EDTA tubes were used for drawing around 8.8 milliliters of peripheral blood. Study outcomes and limitations: Analyses excluded thyroid tissue, covering peripheral blood alone.

Germline loops: CDR1 GTSNPN, CDR2 SVGIG (reference sequence). Trimming shortened V by 0 bases and J by 3 bases, and 12 bases separated the two germline ends. The length of the CDR3 is 14 residues. With regard to this clonotype: Its antigen is not known.

Investigators prepared the TCR beta libraries by applying iRepertoire HTBI primers and Arm-PCR of CDR3 regions. TCRdb redid the calling of the multiplex PCR reads with MiXCR, one entry per CDR3 protein. Of hundreds of thousands of distinct CDR3 sequences listed, more than 20% were seen once; the top ten hold about 20%. This receptor was taken from a female donor with Graves disease. The material sequenced was peripheral blood mononuclear cells (PBMCs), taken when the disease was refractory, from a patient treated with antithyroid drugs. J is TRBJ2-7 and V is TRBV30, with no clear D. DNA of the CDR3: TGTGCCTGGAGTGTACGTGGGTTTCACTACGAGCAGTACTTC. Its protein is CAWSVRGFHYEQYF.